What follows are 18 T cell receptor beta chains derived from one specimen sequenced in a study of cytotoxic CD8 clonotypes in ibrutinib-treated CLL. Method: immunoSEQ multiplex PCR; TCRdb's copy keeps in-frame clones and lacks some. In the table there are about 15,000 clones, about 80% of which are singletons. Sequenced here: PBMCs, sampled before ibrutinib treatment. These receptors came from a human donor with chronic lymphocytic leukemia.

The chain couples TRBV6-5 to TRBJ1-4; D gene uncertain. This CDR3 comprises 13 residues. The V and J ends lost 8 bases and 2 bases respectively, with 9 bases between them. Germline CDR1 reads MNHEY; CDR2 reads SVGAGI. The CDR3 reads CASARLTNEKLFF. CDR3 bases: TGTGCCAGCGCAAGACTCACTAATGAAAAACTGTTTTTT.

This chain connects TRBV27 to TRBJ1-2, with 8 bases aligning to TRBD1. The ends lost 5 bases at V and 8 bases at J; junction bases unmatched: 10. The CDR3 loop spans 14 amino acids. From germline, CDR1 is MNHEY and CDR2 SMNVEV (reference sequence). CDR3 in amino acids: CASSQDRAQVGYTF. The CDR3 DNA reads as TGTGCCAGCAGTCAGGACAGGGCCCAGGTCGGCTACACCTTC.

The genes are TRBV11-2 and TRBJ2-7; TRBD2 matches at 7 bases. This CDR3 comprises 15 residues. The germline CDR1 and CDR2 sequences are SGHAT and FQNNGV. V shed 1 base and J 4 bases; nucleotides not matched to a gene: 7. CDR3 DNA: TGTGCCAGCAGCTTAGCGATAGCGGGCACGTACGAGCAGTACTTC. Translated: CASSLAIAGTYEQYF.

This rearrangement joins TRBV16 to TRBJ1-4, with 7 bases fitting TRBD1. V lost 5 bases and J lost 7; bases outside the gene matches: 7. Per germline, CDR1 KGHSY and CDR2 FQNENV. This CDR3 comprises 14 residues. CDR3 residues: CASSLTGPFEKLFF. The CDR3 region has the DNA TGTGCCAGCAGCTTGACAGGGCCGTTTGAAAAACTGTTTTTT.

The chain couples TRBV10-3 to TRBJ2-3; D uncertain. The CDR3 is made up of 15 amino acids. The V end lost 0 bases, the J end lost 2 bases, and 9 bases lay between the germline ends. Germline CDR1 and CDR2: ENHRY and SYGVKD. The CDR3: CAISESTGITDTQYF. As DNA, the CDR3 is TGTGCCATCAGTGAGTCGACTGGGATCACAGATACGCAGTATTTT.

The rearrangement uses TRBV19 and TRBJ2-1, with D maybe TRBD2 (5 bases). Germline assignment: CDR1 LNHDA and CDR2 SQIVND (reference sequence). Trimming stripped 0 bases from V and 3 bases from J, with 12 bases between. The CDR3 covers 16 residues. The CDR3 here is CASSIEERRNYNEQFF. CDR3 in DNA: TGTGCCAGTAGTATAGAGGAGCGGAGAAACTACAATGAGCAGTTCTTC. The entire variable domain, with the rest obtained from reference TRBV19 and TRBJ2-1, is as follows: DGGITQSPKYLFRKEGQNVTLSCEQNLNHDAMYWYRQDPGQGLRLIYYSQIVNDFQKGDIAEGYSVSREKKESFPLTVTSAQKNPTAFYLCASSIEERRNYNEQFFGPGTRLTVL.

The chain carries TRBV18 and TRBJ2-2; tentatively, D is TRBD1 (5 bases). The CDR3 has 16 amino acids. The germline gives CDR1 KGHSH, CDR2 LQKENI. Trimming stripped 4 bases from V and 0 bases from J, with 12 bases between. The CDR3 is CASSLDSQSNTGELFF. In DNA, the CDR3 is TGTGCCAGCTCACTAGACAGTCAATCGAACACCGGGGAGCTGTTTTTT.

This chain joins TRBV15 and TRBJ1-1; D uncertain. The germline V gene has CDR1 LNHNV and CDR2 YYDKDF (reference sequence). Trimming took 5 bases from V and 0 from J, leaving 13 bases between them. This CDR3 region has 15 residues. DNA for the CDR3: TGTGCCACCAGCGGTGGCTTTATCATGAACACTGAAGCTTTCTTT. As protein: CATSGGFIMNTEAFF.

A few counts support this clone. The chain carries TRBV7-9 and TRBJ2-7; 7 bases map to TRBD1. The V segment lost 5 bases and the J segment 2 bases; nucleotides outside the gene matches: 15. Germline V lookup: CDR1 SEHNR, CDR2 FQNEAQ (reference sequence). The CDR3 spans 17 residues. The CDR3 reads CASSPPLRDSSPYEQYF. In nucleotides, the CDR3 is TGTGCCAGCAGCCCCCCACTCCGGGACAGTTCACCCTACGAGCAGTACTTC.

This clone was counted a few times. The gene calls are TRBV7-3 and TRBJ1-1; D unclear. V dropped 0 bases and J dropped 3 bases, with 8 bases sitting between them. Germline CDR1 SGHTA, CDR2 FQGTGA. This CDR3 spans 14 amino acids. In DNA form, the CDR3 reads TGTGCCAGCAGCTTAACGGGCGGTTACACTGAAGCTTTCTTT. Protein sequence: CASSLTGGYTEAFF.

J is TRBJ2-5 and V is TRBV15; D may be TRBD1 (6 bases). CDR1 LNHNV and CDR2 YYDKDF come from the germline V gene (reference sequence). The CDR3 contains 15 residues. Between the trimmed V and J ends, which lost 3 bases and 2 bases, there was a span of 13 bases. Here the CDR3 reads CATSRDSGLQETQYF. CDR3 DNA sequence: TGTGCCACCAGCAGGGACAGCGGCCTGCAAGAGACCCAGTACTTC.

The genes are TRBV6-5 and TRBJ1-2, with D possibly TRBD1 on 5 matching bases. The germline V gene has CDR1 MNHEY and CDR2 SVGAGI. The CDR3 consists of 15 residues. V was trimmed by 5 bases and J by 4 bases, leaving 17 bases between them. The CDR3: CASSNPMMGGYGYTF. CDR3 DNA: TGTGCCAGCAGTAATCCAATGATGGGGGGCTATGGCTACACCTTC.

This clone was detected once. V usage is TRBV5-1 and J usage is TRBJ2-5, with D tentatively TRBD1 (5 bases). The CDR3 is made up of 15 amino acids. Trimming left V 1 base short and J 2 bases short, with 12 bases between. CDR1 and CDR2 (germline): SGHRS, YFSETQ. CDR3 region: CASSLLGDRQETQYF. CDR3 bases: TGCGCCAGCAGCTTGCTCGGCGACAGACAAGAGACCCAGTACTTC.

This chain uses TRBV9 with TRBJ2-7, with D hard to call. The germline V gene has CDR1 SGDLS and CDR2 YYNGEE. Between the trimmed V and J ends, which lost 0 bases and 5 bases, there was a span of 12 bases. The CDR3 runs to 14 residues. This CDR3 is CASSVALVEDEQYF. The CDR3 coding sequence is TGTGCCAGCAGCGTAGCTCTAGTTGAAGACGAGCAGTACTTC.

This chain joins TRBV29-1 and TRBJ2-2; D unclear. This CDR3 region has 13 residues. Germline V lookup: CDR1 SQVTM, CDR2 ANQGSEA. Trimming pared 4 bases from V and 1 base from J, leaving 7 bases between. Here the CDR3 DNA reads TGCAGCGTTGCGGGTGGGAACACCGGGGAGCTGTTTTTT. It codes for CSVAGGNTGELFF.

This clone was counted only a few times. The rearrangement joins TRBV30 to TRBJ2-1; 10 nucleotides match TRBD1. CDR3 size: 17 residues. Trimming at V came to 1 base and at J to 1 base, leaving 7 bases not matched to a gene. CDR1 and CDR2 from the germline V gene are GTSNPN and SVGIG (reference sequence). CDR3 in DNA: TGTGCCTGGAGTGGGGGACAGGGGTCCCATTCCTACAATGAGCAGTTCTTC. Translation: CAWSGGQGSHSYNEQFF.

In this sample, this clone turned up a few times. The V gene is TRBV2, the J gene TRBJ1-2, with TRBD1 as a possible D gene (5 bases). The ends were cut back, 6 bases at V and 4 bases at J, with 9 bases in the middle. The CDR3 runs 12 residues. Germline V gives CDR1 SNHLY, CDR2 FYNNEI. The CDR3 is CASRARGYGYTF. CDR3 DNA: TGTGCCAGCAGGGCTAGGGGCTATGGCTACACCTTC.

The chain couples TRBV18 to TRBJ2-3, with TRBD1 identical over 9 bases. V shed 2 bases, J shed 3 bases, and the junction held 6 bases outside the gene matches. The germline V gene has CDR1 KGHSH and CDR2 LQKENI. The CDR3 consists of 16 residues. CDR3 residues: CASSPVRTGETDTQYF. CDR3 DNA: TGTGCCAGCTCACCAGTACGGACAGGGGAGACAGATACGCAGTATTTT.